This paragraph covers one T cell receptor beta chain sequence. Its antigen is not known. The data were obtained in a study of PD-L1 blockade in urothelial cancer. Across the whole study: The authors examined blood 3 weeks (second dose) and 6 weeks after treatment start.

The time point denotes: pretreatment peripheral blood. For each patient, 1 to 8 samples were obtained, pretreatment and on-treatment. Whole-study findings and limits: Tumor-associated TCR clones expanded more in blood at 3 weeks in patients with durable benefit.

The germline gives CDR1 KGHSH, CDR2 LQKENI. The germline V and J ends were trimmed by 3 bases and 4 bases, with 12 bases remaining between them. The CDR3 runs to 14 residues. The templates were synthetic TCR analogs, and they were spiked into each PCR. This table comes from immunoSEQ multiplex PCR, and its TCRdb copy is limited to in-frame clones, with some not included. The top ten hold around 5.4% of the sample, which has 68,000 or so clones, approximately 80% seen once. The V call is TRBV18, the J call TRBJ1-1; D is ambiguous. This TCR was sampled from a man in his 70s with urothelial cancer. Sequences were derived from PBMCs, sampled around atezolizumab (anti-PD-L1) treatment. The CDR3 loop reads CASSPTQLGTEAFF. The CDR3 nucleotides are TGTGCCAGCTCACCGACTCAATTAGGCACTGAAGCTTTCTTT.